This T cell receptor beta chain was sequenced for a study of vaccination effects on CD4 cells after COVID-19. Notes on the study in general: Vaccine-induced clones in healthy vaccinees cross-reacted with common cold coronaviruses in only 1 of 255 cases. Clones induced by infection and by vaccine showed marked clonal contraction late after vaccination.

Concerning this clone itself: As yet, its antigen is unknown.

Here immunoSEQ multiplex PCR was the method, and the copy in TCRdb shows in-frame clones only, minus some. This table has 40,000 to 50,000 clones, about three quarters appearing once. Cells that had been cultured for 10 days were the source of isolated CD4+ T cells. Either the mRNA-1273 or the BNT162b2 vaccine was given to participants as two doses. Days 3 and 7 saw half the medium replaced with IL-2 medium. The starting material was CD4+ T cells from PBMCs cultured without peptide, obtained after COVID-19 vaccination. The TCR sequence derives from a human donor who received a COVID-19 vaccine.

CDR3 amino acids: CASSAGPPQANYGYTF. The CDR3 DNA is TGTGCCAGCAGCGCGGGTCCGCCCCAGGCTAACTATGGCTACACCTTC. The rearrangement joins TRBV9 to TRBJ1-2; D is ambiguous. This CDR3 is 16 amino acids long. V lost 3 bases and J lost 0, with 15 bases in between. From germline, CDR1 is SGDLS and CDR2 YYNGEE.